This T cell receptor (beta chain) was identified in a study of cytomegalovirus exposure and HLA in healthy donors. Study-wide context: Membership in the Caucasian-associated ancestry cluster was found for around four fifths of nearly 400 genotyped donors.

Healthy bone marrow donors made up the cohort. Overall study results and limits: TRBV6-2, TRBV6-3 and some other V segments were excluded as indistinguishable.

With respect to this clone: The target antigen is unknown.

CDR1 is SNHLY and CDR2 is FYNNEI in the germline V gene. This CDR3 is 11 amino acids long. The ends were cut back, 9 bases at V and 4 bases at J, with 9 bases in the middle. 13 Jbeta primers and 60 Vbeta primers were used for the PCR. Sequencing used immunoSEQ multiplex PCR; TCRdb keeps in-frame clones, though not all of them. The sample has about 150,000 clones; 65% to 75% are singletons. This chain joins TRBV2 and TRBJ1-1; D is possibly TRBD1 (6 bases). The sample taken for sequencing was PBMCs. The sequence was collected from a man younger than 30 in good health and CMV-seronegative. CDR3 bases: TGTGCCAGACAGGGACCCACTGAAGCTTTCTTT. Amino acids: CARQGPTEAFF.